These 10 T cell receptor beta chains were all obtained from the same sample, sequenced in a study of T cells expressing NK-cell markers. From the 5' RACE reads, TCRdb lists one entry per CDR3 protein and no DNA. This sample contains 120,000 to 150,000 distinct CDR3 sequences. The sequenced sample was blood T cells: a sorted CD56 or NKG2C T cell subset, CD4+ or CD8+ T cells, or bulk PBMC T cells (not recorded which). The receptor set was obtained from a man between 18 and 29 years old in good health.

The genes are TRBV12-3 or TRBV12-4 and TRBJ2-7. The CDR3 runs to 15 residues. The CDR3 region is CASSFVSGSSYEQYF.

The rearrangement joins TRBV27 to TRBJ2-7; TCRdb indicates TRBD2, and absent DNA this call remains unverified. Germline V lookup: CDR1 MNHEY, CDR2 SMNVEV (reference sequence). This CDR3 has 18 amino acids. This CDR3 reads CASRALSSPGLAAYEQYF.

The chain carries TRBV30 and TRBJ1-4; TCRdb's assignment of TRBD1 cannot be checked, as there is no DNA. The CDR3 loop spans 13 amino acids. Germline CDR1 reads GTSNPN; CDR2 reads SVGIG (reference sequence). The CDR3 reads CAWSDSPNEKLFF.

The chain recombines TRBV4-1 with TRBJ2-1; TCRdb outputs TRBD2, but without DNA this stays unchecked. The CDR3 is 16 amino acids. The V gene's germline CDR1 is MGHRA and CDR2 YSYEKL. CDR3 sequence: CASSHPSGRAVNEQFF.

This chain uses TRBV7-9 with TRBJ2-6. This CDR3 region has 15 residues. From germline, CDR1 is SEHNR and CDR2 FQNEAQ (reference sequence). CDR3 in amino acids: CASSSSPAGANVLTF.

The V gene is TRBV10-3, the J gene TRBJ2-1; TCRdb's assignment of TRBD1 cannot be checked, as there is no DNA. CDR1 and CDR2 from the germline V gene are ENHRY and SYGVKD. The CDR3 runs 14 residues. CDR3 loop: CAITEGGKSGEQFF.

The V and J genes are TRBV12-3 or TRBV12-4 and TRBJ1-1; TCRdb's D gene call, TRBD1, goes unchecked for lack of DNA. CDR3 length: 13 amino acids. CDR3: CASTLTGDTEAFF.

V usage is TRBV9 and J usage is TRBJ2-3; the TRBD2 assignment by TCRdb is unverifiable without DNA. This CDR3 has 14 amino acids. Germline V gene lookup returns CDR1 SGDLS and CDR2 YYNGEE. This CDR3 reads CASSAGSITDTQYF. The whole variable domain, remainder taken from reference TRBV9 and TRBJ2-3, is DSGVTQTPKHLITATGQRVTLRCSPRSGDLSVYWYQQSLDQGLQFLIQYYNGEERAKGNILERFSAQQFPDLHSELNLSSLELGDSALYFCASSAGSITDTQYFGPGTRLTVL.

V and J are TRBV28 and TRBJ2-6. CDR1 and CDR2 from the germline V gene are MDHEN and SYDVKM. The CDR3 consists of 15 residues. This CDR3 reads CASSFLLSGANVLTF.

The chain joins TRBV6-2 or TRBV6-3 to TRBJ2-2; the TCRdb call, TRBD1, lacks DNA for checking. The V gene's germline CDR1 is MNHEY and CDR2 SVGEGT. The CDR3 runs 20 residues. CDR3 sequence: CASSTTIGQGKRAPTGELFF.